These T cell receptor beta chains were read from a single sample in a study of CD8+CD57+ T cells in acquired aplastic anemia. TCRdb recomputed calls from the reads with MiXCR, one row per CDR3 protein. The data contain hundreds of thousands of distinct CDR3 sequences, about half of them singletons. Sequenced: sorted CD4+, CD8+, or CD8+CD57+ T cells (not recorded which) from PBMCs. The source is a human donor with aplastic anemia. Both conserved end residues are part of each CDR3. Fields, in order: J gene, clone size, D gene, V gene, CDR3 protein, CDR3 DNA. The D gene is left open where the match is weak. Expanded clones are given a class, and other clones once, few, many or no size at all.

J gene: TRBJ2-2; clone size: many; D gene: NA; V gene: TRBV19; CDR3 protein: CATQGFTGELFF; CDR3 DNA: TGTGCCACCCAGGGTTTCACCGGGGAGCTGTTTTTT
J gene: TRBJ1-2; clone size: once; D gene: TRBD1; V gene: TRBV19; CDR3 protein: CAWSAPGTGGTSDGYTF; CDR3 DNA: TGTGCCTGGAGTGCCCCCGGGACAGGGGGCACTTCAGATGGCTACACCTTC
J gene: TRBJ2-4; clone size: many; D gene: NA; V gene: TRBV15; CDR3 protein: CATSSVGGFVIQYF; CDR3 DNA: TGTGCCACCAGCAGTGTTGGTGGCTTCGTCATTCAGTACTTC
J gene: TRBJ1-3; clone size: many; D gene: NA; V gene: TRBV5-1; CDR3 protein: CASSLDSGNTIYF; CDR3 DNA: TGCGCCAGCAGCTTGGATTCCGGAAACACCATATATTTT
J gene: TRBJ2-3; clone size: NA; D gene: TRBD2; V gene: TRBV25-1; CDR3 protein: CASSEPNLAGGPGDTQYF; CDR3 DNA: TGTGCCAGCAGTGAACCCAATCTAGCGGGAGGGCCGGGAGATACGCAGTATTTT
J gene: TRBJ1-1; clone size: NA; D gene: TRBD1; V gene: TRBV24-1; CDR3 protein: CATSAPRGHTEAFF; CDR3 DNA: TGTGCCACCAGTGCACCCAGGGGGCACACTGAAGCTTTCTTT
J gene: TRBJ1-4; clone size: many; D gene: TRBD1; V gene: TRBV5-1; CDR3 protein: CASSTGTENEKLFF; CDR3 DNA: TGCGCCAGCAGCACCGGGACAGAAAATGAAAAACTGTTTTTT
J gene: TRBJ2-1; clone size: NA; D gene: TRBD2; V gene: TRBV19; CDR3 protein: CASRRTSGGGNEQFF; CDR3 DNA: TGTGCCAGTAGACGAACTAGCGGGGGAGGCAATGAGCAGTTCTTC
J gene: TRBJ2-3; clone size: many; D gene: NA; V gene: TRBV7-6; CDR3 protein: CASSGLATDTQYF; CDR3 DNA: TGTGCCAGCAGTGGACTTGCCACAGATACGCAGTATTTT
J gene: TRBJ1-1; clone size: NA; D gene: NA; V gene: TRBV20-1; CDR3 protein: CSAREGGRDTEAFF; CDR3 DNA: TGCAGTGCTAGAGAGGGGGGACGGGACACTGAAGCTTTCTTT
J gene: TRBJ2-7; clone size: many; D gene: NA; V gene: TRBV11-3; CDR3 protein: CASSLDYRSSYEQYF; CDR3 DNA: TGTGCCAGCAGCTTAGATTACAGGAGCTCCTACGAGCAGTACTTC
J gene: TRBJ2-2; clone size: NA; D gene: NA; V gene: TRBV25-1; CDR3 protein: CASSEYARATHQPSELFF; CDR3 DNA: TGTGCCAGCAGTGAATATGCCAGGGCCACTCACCAACCATCGGAGCTGTTTTTT
J gene: TRBJ1-6; clone size: many; D gene: NA; V gene: TRBV5-1; CDR3 protein: CASSLGQRTYNSPLHF; CDR3 DNA: TGCGCCAGCAGCTTGGGGCAGAGGACCTATAATTCACCCCTCCACTTT
J gene: TRBJ1-3; clone size: NA; D gene: TRBD1; V gene: TRBV29-1; CDR3 protein: CSVARGGATIYF; CDR3 DNA: TGCAGCGTTGCCAGGGGGGGAGCCACCATATATTTT